This is a list of T cell receptor beta chains from one sample in a study of cytomegalovirus exposure and HLA in healthy donors. The repertoire was sequenced with immunoSEQ multiplex PCR; TCRdb's copy has only in-frame clones and lacks some. This sample has about 160,000 clones, with approximately 80% found just once. The sequenced sample was PBMCs. These receptors were taken from a woman aged 18-29 years in good health and CMV-seronegative. The CDR3 runs from the conserved cysteine through the conserved F or W. A D gene is named only where the DNA matches it firmly. The size entry is marked missing in some rows and otherwise reads once, few, many or a size class.

clone_size: once; cdr3_length: 18; d_call: .; j_call: TRBJ2-7; v_call: TRBV4-1; cdr3_aa: CASSQPLLRGTDTYEQYF; cdr3_nt: TGCGCCAGCAGCCAGCCACTCCTACGCGGGACGGATACCTACGAGCAGTACTTC
clone_size: few; cdr3_length: 13; d_call: .; j_call: TRBJ1-1; v_call: TRBV6-1; cdr3_aa: CASSGRGNTEAFF; cdr3_nt: TGTGCCAGCAGCGGCCGGGGGAACACTGAAGCTTTCTTT
clone_size: .; cdr3_length: 18; d_call: TRBD2; j_call: TRBJ2-3; v_call: TRBV4-1; cdr3_aa: CASSQEVSTSGRKDTQYF; cdr3_nt: TGCGCCAGCAGCCAAGAGGTCAGCACTAGCGGGAGAAAAGATACGCAGTATTTT
clone_size: .; cdr3_length: 17; d_call: .; j_call: TRBJ2-7; v_call: TRBV12-2; cdr3_aa: CASRLATKEQGPGEQYF; cdr3_nt: TGTGCAAGTCGTCTTGCCACCAAGGAACAGGGGCCGGGCGAGCAGTACTTC
clone_size: .; cdr3_length: 17; d_call: TRBD1; j_call: TRBJ2-5; v_call: TRBV11-3; cdr3_aa: CASSLEGGQGAWETQYF; cdr3_nt: TGTGCCAGCAGCTTAGAGGGGGGACAGGGGGCTTGGGAGACCCAGTACTTC
clone_size: once; cdr3_length: 15; d_call: TRBD1; j_call: TRBJ2-7; v_call: TRBV7-9; cdr3_aa: CASSPVRDSSYEQYF; cdr3_nt: TGTGCCAGCAGCCCTGTCCGGGACAGCTCCTACGAGCAGTACTTC
clone_size: .; cdr3_length: 15; d_call: TRBD1; j_call: TRBJ1-1; v_call: TRBV28; cdr3_aa: CASSSEDREGTEAFF; cdr3_nt: TGTGCCAGCAGTTCCGAGGACAGGGAGGGCACTGAAGCTTTCTTT
clone_size: .; cdr3_length: 12; d_call: TRBD1; j_call: TRBJ1-4; v_call: TRBV28; cdr3_aa: CASYEQGRKLFF; cdr3_nt: TGTGCCAGCTATGAACAGGGGAGGAAGCTGTTTTTT
clone_size: .; cdr3_length: 16; d_call: TRBD2; j_call: TRBJ2-1; v_call: TRBV19; cdr3_aa: CASSIIGGVLVDEQFF; cdr3_nt: TGTGCCAGTAGTATAATTGGGGGGGTTTTGGTGGATGAGCAGTTCTTC
clone_size: .; cdr3_length: 17; d_call: .; j_call: TRBJ2-3; v_call: TRBV27; cdr3_aa: CASSLPRTRRERHIRGF; cdr3_nt: TGTGCCAGCAGTCTACCCCGAACACGGAGAGAGAGACATATCAGGGGTTTT
clone_size: .; cdr3_length: 14; d_call: TRBD1; j_call: TRBJ1-2; v_call: TRBV28; cdr3_aa: CASRTTGTGTGYTF; cdr3_nt: TGTGCCAGCAGAACCACCGGGACAGGGACTGGCTACACCTTC
clone_size: .; cdr3_length: 12; d_call: .; j_call: TRBJ2-2; v_call: TRBV28; cdr3_aa: CASSLGAGELFF; cdr3_nt: TGTGCCAGCAGTTTGGGAGCCGGGGAGCTGTTTTTT
clone_size: few; cdr3_length: 17; d_call: .; j_call: TRBJ2-6; v_call: TRBV4-1; cdr3_aa: CASSQSVRSSGANVLTF; cdr3_nt: TGCGCCAGCAGCCAATCTGTGAGGTCCTCTGGGGCCAACGTCCTGACTTTC
clone_size: .; cdr3_length: 15; d_call: .; j_call: TRBJ1-6; v_call: TRBV18; cdr3_aa: CASSPLGRDNSPLHF; cdr3_nt: TGTGCCAGCTCACCACTGGGGAGGGATAATTCACCCCTCCACTTT
clone_size: .; cdr3_length: 19; d_call: TRBD1; j_call: TRBJ2-1; v_call: TRBV7-9; cdr3_aa: CSSSLEEGGRDRGYNEQFF; cdr3_nt: TGTTCCAGCAGCTTAGAAGAGGGGGGACGCGACAGGGGCTACAATGAGCAGTTCTTC
clone_size: .; cdr3_length: 16; d_call: .; j_call: TRBJ2-5; v_call: TRBV5-8; cdr3_aa: CASTRQTRVLEETQYF; cdr3_nt: TGTGCCAGCACTAGACAGACCCGGGTGCTAGAAGAGACCCAGTACTTC
clone_size: .; cdr3_length: 15; d_call: TRBD2; j_call: TRBJ2-5; v_call: TRBV28; cdr3_aa: CASSLVAGGLETQYF; cdr3_nt: TGTGCCAGCAGTTTGGTAGCGGGGGGGCTGGAGACCCAGTACTTC
clone_size: once; cdr3_length: 14; d_call: .; j_call: TRBJ1-5; v_call: TRBV6-1; cdr3_aa: CASRLTGENQPQHF; cdr3_nt: TGTGCCAGCAGATTGACAGGAGAGAATCAGCCCCAGCATTTT
clone_size: .; cdr3_length: 15; d_call: TRBD2; j_call: TRBJ2-5; v_call: TRBV10-1; cdr3_aa: CASGLAGGPGETQYF; cdr3_nt: TGCGCCAGTGGACTAGCGGGGGGGCCGGGGGAGACCCAGTACTTC
clone_size: once; cdr3_length: 20; d_call: .; j_call: TRBJ1-2; v_call: TRBV5-4; cdr3_aa: CASSLDPENARQGPPYGYTF; cdr3_nt: TGTGCCAGCAGCTTGGACCCCGAAAACGCGCGCCAGGGCCCTCCCTATGGCTACACCTTC
clone_size: .; cdr3_length: 15; d_call: .; j_call: TRBJ1-1; v_call: TRBV6-1; cdr3_aa: CASSEIWGLNTEAFF; cdr3_nt: TGTGCCAGCAGTGAAATTTGGGGGCTGAACACTGAAGCTTTCTTT
clone_size: .; cdr3_length: 14; d_call: .; j_call: TRBJ1-2; v_call: TRBV11-2; cdr3_aa: CASSFRAETRGYTF; cdr3_nt: TGTGCCAGCAGCTTCAGGGCCGAGACTAGGGGCTACACCTTC
clone_size: few; cdr3_length: 12; d_call: .; j_call: TRBJ1-6; v_call: TRBV25-1; cdr3_aa: CATRPGNSPLHF; cdr3_nt: TGTGCCACCCGCCCAGGAAATTCACCCCTCCACTTT
clone_size: .; cdr3_length: 14; d_call: .; j_call: TRBJ2-7; v_call: TRBV18; cdr3_aa: CASTLGQTTYEQYF; cdr3_nt: TGTGCCAGTACGCTGGGGCAGACCACCTACGAGCAGTACTTC
clone_size: .; cdr3_length: 12; d_call: .; j_call: TRBJ1-2; v_call: TRBV19; cdr3_aa: CASTSTGYGYTF; cdr3_nt: TGTGCCAGCACCTCTACAGGGTACGGCTACACCTTC
clone_size: .; cdr3_length: 15; d_call: .; j_call: TRBJ2-7; v_call: TRBV28; cdr3_aa: CASSPPRGGHYEQYF; cdr3_nt: TGTGCCAGCAGTCCCCCGAGGGGGGGGCACTACGAGCAGTACTTC
clone_size: .; cdr3_length: 16; d_call: .; j_call: TRBJ2-6; v_call: TRBV15; cdr3_aa: CATSAHRDTGANVLTF; cdr3_nt: TGTGCCACCAGCGCCCACCGGGACACTGGGGCCAACGTCCTGACTTTC
clone_size: .; cdr3_length: 14; d_call: .; j_call: TRBJ1-2; v_call: TRBV4-2; cdr3_aa: CASSRPDTNYGYTF; cdr3_nt: TGTGCCAGCAGCCGGCCTGACACTAACTATGGCTACACCTTC
clone_size: .; cdr3_length: 14; d_call: TRBD1; j_call: TRBJ2-5; v_call: TRBV28; cdr3_aa: CASSWGTGSEAQYF; cdr3_nt: TGTGCCAGCAGTTGGGGGACAGGGTCAGAGGCCCAGTACTTC
clone_size: once; cdr3_length: 14; d_call: .; j_call: TRBJ2-7; v_call: TRBV7-2; cdr3_aa: CASSLGTLAYEQYF; cdr3_nt: TGTGCCAGCAGTTTGGGGACATTGGCCTACGAGCAGTACTTC
clone_size: .; cdr3_length: 13; d_call: TRBD1; j_call: TRBJ1-2; v_call: TRBV6-5; cdr3_aa: CASRTGGLYGYTF; cdr3_nt: TGTGCCAGCAGGACAGGGGGCTTGTATGGCTACACCTTC
clone_size: .; cdr3_length: 12; d_call: .; j_call: TRBJ2-1; v_call: TRBV7-9; cdr3_aa: CASRPGGNEQFF; cdr3_nt: TGTGCCAGCAGGCCGGGTGGCAATGAGCAGTTCTTC
clone_size: .; cdr3_length: 12; d_call: .; j_call: TRBJ2-7; v_call: TRBV29-1; cdr3_aa: CSVEPDRGEQYF; cdr3_nt: TGCAGCGTTGAGCCGGACAGAGGAGAGCAGTACTTC
clone_size: .; cdr3_length: 14; d_call: .; j_call: TRBJ2-5; v_call: TRBV4-2; cdr3_aa: CASSQGANLETQYF; cdr3_nt: TGTGCCAGCAGCCAAGGGGCTAATCTGGAGACCCAGTACTTC
clone_size: once; cdr3_length: 12; d_call: .; j_call: TRBJ1-2; v_call: TRBV2; cdr3_aa: CAIGGPPYGYTF; cdr3_nt: TGTGCCATCGGAGGGCCCCCCTATGGCTACACCTTC
clone_size: .; cdr3_length: 13; d_call: TRBD1; j_call: TRBJ1-6; v_call: TRBV28; cdr3_aa: CATAGQLGSPLHF; cdr3_nt: TGTGCCACCGCGGGACAGTTAGGCTCACCCCTCCACTTT
clone_size: .; cdr3_length: 16; d_call: TRBD1; j_call: TRBJ1-1; v_call: TRBV9; cdr3_aa: CASSADRGLRSTEAFF; cdr3_nt: TGTGCCAGCAGCGCCGACAGGGGGCTAAGGAGCACTGAAGCTTTCTTT
clone_size: .; cdr3_length: 15; d_call: .; j_call: TRBJ2-7; v_call: TRBV7-6; cdr3_aa: CASSLGAVASHEQYF; cdr3_nt: TGTGCCAGCAGCTTAGGGGCTGTGGCATCCCACGAGCAGTACTTC
clone_size: .; cdr3_length: 14; d_call: .; j_call: TRBJ2-7; v_call: TRBV21-1; cdr3_aa: CASVGRSGTYEQYF; cdr3_nt: TGTGCCAGCGTGGGGCGTAGCGGAACCTACGAGCAGTACTTC
clone_size: .; cdr3_length: 14; d_call: TRBD1; j_call: TRBJ1-4; v_call: TRBV28; cdr3_aa: CASSSGQGNEKLFF; cdr3_nt: TGTGCCAGCAGCTCGGGACAGGGTAATGAAAAACTGTTTTTT
clone_size: .; cdr3_length: 15; d_call: .; j_call: TRBJ2-1; v_call: TRBV7-7; cdr3_aa: CASSSGLRPNNEQFF; cdr3_nt: TGTGCTAGCAGCTCGGGACTCCGCCCGAACAATGAGCAGTTCTTC
clone_size: .; cdr3_length: 15; d_call: TRBD2; j_call: TRBJ2-1; v_call: TRBV4-2; cdr3_aa: CASSRSHQAGDEQFF; cdr3_nt: TGTGCCAGCAGCCGCAGTCATCAAGCGGGGGATGAGCAGTTCTTC
clone_size: .; cdr3_length: 13; d_call: .; j_call: TRBJ1-5; v_call: TRBV6-4; cdr3_aa: CASSDRGNQPQHF; cdr3_nt: TGTGCCAGCAGTGACAGGGGGAATCAGCCCCAGCATTTT
clone_size: .; cdr3_length: 16; d_call: .; j_call: TRBJ1-5; v_call: TRBV19; cdr3_aa: CASSIYRLQGTQPQHF; cdr3_nt: TGTGCCAGTAGTATATATAGGTTGCAGGGCACCCAGCCCCAGCATTTT
clone_size: few; cdr3_length: 15; d_call: TRBD1; j_call: TRBJ2-3; v_call: TRBV5-5; cdr3_aa: CASSWGQGARDTQYF; cdr3_nt: TGTGCCAGCAGTTGGGGACAGGGGGCGAGAGATACGCAGTATTTT
clone_size: once; cdr3_length: 16; d_call: TRBD1; j_call: TRBJ1-3; v_call: TRBV19; cdr3_aa: CASTHRDRGYGNTIYF; cdr3_nt: TGTGCCAGTACCCACCGGGACAGGGGTTATGGAAACACCATATATTTT
clone_size: .; cdr3_length: 14; d_call: .; j_call: TRBJ2-2; v_call: TRBV27; cdr3_aa: CASKTRLNTGELFF; cdr3_nt: TGTGCCAGCAAAACTAGATTGAACACCGGGGAGCTGTTTTTT
clone_size: .; cdr3_length: 15; d_call: .; j_call: TRBJ1-6; v_call: TRBV7-8; cdr3_aa: CASSLARQKGSPLHF; cdr3_nt: TGTGCCAGCAGCTTAGCGCGGCAGAAAGGCTCACCCCTCCACTTT
clone_size: .; cdr3_length: 16; d_call: TRBD2; j_call: TRBJ2-7; v_call: TRBV6-5; cdr3_aa: CASSYSSGGADYEQYF; cdr3_nt: TGTGCCAGCAGTTACTCGAGCGGGGGGGCCGATTACGAGCAGTACTTC
clone_size: few; cdr3_length: 15; d_call: TRBD1; j_call: TRBJ1-1; v_call: TRBV23-1; cdr3_aa: CASPPPDRGRGEAFF; cdr3_nt: TGCGCCAGCCCTCCTCCGGACAGGGGGCGGGGTGAAGCTTTCTTT
clone_size: .; cdr3_length: 15; d_call: TRBD1; j_call: TRBJ2-3; v_call: TRBV7-8; cdr3_aa: CASRHKQGPADTQYF; cdr3_nt: TGTGCCAGCAGACATAAACAGGGGCCGGCAGATACGCAGTATTTT
clone_size: .; cdr3_length: 16; d_call: TRBD1; j_call: TRBJ2-1; v_call: TRBV18; cdr3_aa: CASSPRGQHSYNEQFF; cdr3_nt: TGTGCCAGCTCACCAAGGGGGCAGCACTCCTACAATGAGCAGTTCTTC
clone_size: .; cdr3_length: 17; d_call: .; j_call: TRBJ2-7; v_call: TRBV5-5; cdr3_aa: CASSLLTGQGGSYEQYF; cdr3_nt: TGTGCCAGCAGCCTCCTGACCGGACAGGGCGGGAGCTACGAGCAGTACTTC
clone_size: .; cdr3_length: 15; d_call: TRBD1; j_call: TRBJ1-5; v_call: TRBV28; cdr3_aa: CASSNRQGLNQPQHF; cdr3_nt: TGTGCCAGCAGCAACCGACAGGGGTTAAATCAGCCCCAGCATTTT
clone_size: .; cdr3_length: 17; d_call: TRBD2; j_call: TRBJ2-5; v_call: TRBV4-1; cdr3_aa: CASSQDRSGGALETQYF; cdr3_nt: TGCGCCAGCAGCCAAGATAGAAGCGGGGGGGCCCTGGAGACCCAGTACTTC
clone_size: .; cdr3_length: 14; d_call: TRBD1; j_call: TRBJ1-2; v_call: TRBV2; cdr3_aa: CASSEQGEDYGYTF; cdr3_nt: TGTGCCAGCAGTGAGCAGGGGGAGGACTATGGCTACACCTTC